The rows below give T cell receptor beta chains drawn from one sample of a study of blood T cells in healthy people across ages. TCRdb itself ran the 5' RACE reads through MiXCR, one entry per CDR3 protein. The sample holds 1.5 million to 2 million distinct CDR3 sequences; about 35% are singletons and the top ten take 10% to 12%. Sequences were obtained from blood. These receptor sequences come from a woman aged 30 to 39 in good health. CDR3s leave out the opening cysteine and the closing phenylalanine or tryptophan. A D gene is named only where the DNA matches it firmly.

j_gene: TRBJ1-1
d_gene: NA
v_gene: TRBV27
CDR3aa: ASKGQKRDEAF

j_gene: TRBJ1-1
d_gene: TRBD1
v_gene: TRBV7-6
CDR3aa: ASSFLDRDDGVNTEAF

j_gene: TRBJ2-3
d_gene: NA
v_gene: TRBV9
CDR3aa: ASSGRGTSTDTQY

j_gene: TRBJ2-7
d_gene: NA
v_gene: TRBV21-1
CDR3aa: ASSKVQGEVCEQY

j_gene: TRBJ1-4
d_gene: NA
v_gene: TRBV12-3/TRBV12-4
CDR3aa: ASSFGKGVNEKLF

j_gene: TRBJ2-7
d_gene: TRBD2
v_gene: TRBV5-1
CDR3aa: ASSTQAGAIPEQY

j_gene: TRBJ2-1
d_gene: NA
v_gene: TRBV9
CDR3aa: ASSVLDKGSYNEQF

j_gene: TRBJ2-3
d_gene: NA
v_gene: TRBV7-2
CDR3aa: ASSLRILGSDTQY

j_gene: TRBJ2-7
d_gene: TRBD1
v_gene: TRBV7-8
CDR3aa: ASSVPPTGAFSYEQY

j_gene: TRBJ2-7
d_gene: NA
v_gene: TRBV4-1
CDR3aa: ASSHKDHTGYEQY

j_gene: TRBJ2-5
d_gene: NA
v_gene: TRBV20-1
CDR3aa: SVNRAVGGETQY

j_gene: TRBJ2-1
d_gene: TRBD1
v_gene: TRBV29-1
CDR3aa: SVMGQLSNNEQF

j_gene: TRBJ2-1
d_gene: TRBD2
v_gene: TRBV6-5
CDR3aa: ASRPGAGGVYNEQF

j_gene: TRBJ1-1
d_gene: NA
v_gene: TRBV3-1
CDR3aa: ASSQGAGSDEAF

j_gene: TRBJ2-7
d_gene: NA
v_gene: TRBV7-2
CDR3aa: ASSSETGNSYEQY

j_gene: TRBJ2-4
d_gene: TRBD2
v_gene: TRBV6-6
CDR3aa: ASSVGGGNIQY

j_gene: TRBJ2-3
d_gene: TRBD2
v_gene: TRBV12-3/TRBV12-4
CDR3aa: ASKSAGGTDTQY

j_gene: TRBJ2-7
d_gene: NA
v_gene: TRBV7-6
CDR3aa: ASSFQGHVYEQY

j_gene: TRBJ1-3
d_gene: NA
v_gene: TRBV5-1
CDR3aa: ASSLGSSRSGNTIY

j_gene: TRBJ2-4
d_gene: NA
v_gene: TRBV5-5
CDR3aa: ASSLRREENIQY

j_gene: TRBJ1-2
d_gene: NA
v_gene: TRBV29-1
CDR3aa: SVEKRTGAYGYT

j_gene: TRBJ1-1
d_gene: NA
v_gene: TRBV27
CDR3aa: ASSFSGSNTEAF

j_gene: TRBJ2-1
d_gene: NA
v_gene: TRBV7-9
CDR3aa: ASSLIRRRSAGYYNEQF

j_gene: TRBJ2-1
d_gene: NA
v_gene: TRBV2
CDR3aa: ASSGLVLDEQF

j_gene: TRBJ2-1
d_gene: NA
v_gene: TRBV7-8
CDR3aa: ASTMQQGVYNEQF

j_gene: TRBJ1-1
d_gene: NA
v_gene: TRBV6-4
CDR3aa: ASSDPWGGRKMNTEAF

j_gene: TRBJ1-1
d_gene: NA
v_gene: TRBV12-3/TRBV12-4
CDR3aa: ASSWDHDTEAF

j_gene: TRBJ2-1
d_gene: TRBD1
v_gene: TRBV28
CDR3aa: ASRSAGTGGRIEQF

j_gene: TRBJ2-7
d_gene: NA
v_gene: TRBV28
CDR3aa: ASRATIPKPNYEQY

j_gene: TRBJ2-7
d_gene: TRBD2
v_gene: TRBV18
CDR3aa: ASSPVQAGGPGEQY

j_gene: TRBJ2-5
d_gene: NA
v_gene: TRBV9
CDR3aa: ASSRSVQETQY

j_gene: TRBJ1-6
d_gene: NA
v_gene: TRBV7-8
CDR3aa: ASSLGPGLNSPLH

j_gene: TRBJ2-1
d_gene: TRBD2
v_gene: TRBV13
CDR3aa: ASSLVRSTSGEGEQF

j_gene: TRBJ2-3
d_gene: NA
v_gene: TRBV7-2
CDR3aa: ASSWAGRSTDTQY

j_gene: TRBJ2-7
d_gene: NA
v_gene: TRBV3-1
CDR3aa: ASSQDGYEGSYEQY